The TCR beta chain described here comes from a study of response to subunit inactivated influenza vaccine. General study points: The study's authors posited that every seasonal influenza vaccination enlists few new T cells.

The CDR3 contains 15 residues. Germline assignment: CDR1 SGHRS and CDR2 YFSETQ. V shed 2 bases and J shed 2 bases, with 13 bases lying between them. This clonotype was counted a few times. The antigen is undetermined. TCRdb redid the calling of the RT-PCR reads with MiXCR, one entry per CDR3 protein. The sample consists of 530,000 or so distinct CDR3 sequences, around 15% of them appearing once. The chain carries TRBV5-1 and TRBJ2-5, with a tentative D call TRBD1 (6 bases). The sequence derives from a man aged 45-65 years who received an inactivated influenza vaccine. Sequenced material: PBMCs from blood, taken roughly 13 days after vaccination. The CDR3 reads CASSFNGQRQETQYF. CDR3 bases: TGCGCCAGCAGCTTTAACGGACAGAGACAAGAGACCCAGTACTTC.